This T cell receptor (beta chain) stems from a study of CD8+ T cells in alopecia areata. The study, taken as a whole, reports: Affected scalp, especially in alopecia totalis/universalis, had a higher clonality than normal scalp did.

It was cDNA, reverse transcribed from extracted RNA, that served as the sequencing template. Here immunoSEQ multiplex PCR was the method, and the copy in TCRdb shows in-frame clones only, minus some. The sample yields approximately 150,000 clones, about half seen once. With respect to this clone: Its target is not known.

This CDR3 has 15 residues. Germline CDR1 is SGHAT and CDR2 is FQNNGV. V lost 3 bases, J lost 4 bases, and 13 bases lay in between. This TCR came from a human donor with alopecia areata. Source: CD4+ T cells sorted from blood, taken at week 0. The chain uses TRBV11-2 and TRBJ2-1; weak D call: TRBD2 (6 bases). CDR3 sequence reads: CASSFAGTAYNEQFF. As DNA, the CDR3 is TGTGCCAGCAGCTTCGCGGGGACTGCGTACAATGAGCAGTTCTTC. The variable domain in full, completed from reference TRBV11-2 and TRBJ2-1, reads EAGVAQSPRYKIIEKRQSVAFWCNPISGHATLYWYQQILGQGPKLLIQFQNNGVVDDSQLPKDRFSAERLKGVDSTLKIQPAKLEDSAVYLCASSFAGTAYNEQFFGPGTRLTVL.